This T cell receptor beta chain stems from a study of shared T cell receptors in the human thymus. The repertoire was sequenced with immunoSEQ multiplex PCR; TCRdb's copy has only in-frame clones and lacks some. The table has about 660,000 clones, roughly 90% seen once; the top ten hold 0.008% to 0.011%. The CDR3 runs 16 residues. V shed 4 bases and J 4 bases; nucleotides not matched to a gene: 7. Germline V CDR1 and CDR2: LGHNA, YSLEER. These same records also appear under a second study, on human thymus T cells. As that report states: Each of the donors was a healthy Finnish infant who was undergoing open corrective cardiac surgery for congenital heart defects. Surgeons resected thymus tissue during corrective heart surgery. Gene usage (both V and J) appeared biased in thymic and blood repertoires. Related research has reported that thymic repertoires overlap highly among unrelated individuals.

Material for sequencing was thymocytes. V and J are TRBV4-3 and TRBJ2-5, with 12 bases fitting TRBD2. This TCR came from a boy in the first two years of life with a congenital heart defect. CDR3 bases: TGCGCCAGCAGCCTCCGAGGGACTAGCGGGCTAGAGACCCAGTACTTC. This translates into CASSLRGTSGLETQYF.